Shown below are 30 T cell receptor beta chains from a single sample sequenced in a study of blood T cell repertoires in COVID-19. The assay was immunoSEQ multiplex PCR, and TCRdb's table has in-frame clones only and misses some. The table lists about 150,000 clones, approximately 73% of them singletons. The sample comprised peripheral blood. The receptor source for this set is a man aged 55 to 70 with acute or convalescent COVID-19.

The chain combines TRBV28 with TRBJ2-4; TRBD1 agrees at 12 bases. CDR3 length: 18 residues. J was trimmed by 3 bases and V by 3 bases; bases with no gene match: 9. The germline gives CDR1 MDHEN, CDR2 SYDVKM. The CDR3 nucleotides read TGTGCCAGCAGTTTGGGGACAGGGGGCGTTTCTTTCAAAAACATTCAGTACTTC. Residues: CASSLGTGGVSFKNIQYF.

The chain employs TRBV5-1 and TRBJ2-7; TRBD2 matches at 8 bases. In germline, CDR1 is SGHRS, CDR2 YFSETQ. V dropped 0 bases and J dropped 4; count of bases not matched to a gene: 6. The CDR3 length is 15 residues. The CDR3 region has the DNA TGCGCCAGCAGCTTGGGCGGGGGGCAGTTGTACGAGCAGTACTTC. This gives the protein CASSLGGGQLYEQYF.

The chain uses TRBV13 and TRBJ2-3, with D possibly TRBD1 on 5 matching bases. Trimming took 1 base from V and 5 from J, leaving 7 bases between them. This CDR3 contains 13 residues. Germline V gene data show CDR1 as PRHDT and CDR2 as FYEKMQ (reference sequence). CDR3 DNA: TGTGCCAGCAGCTTAGAGGGGCAAGATACGCAGTATTTT. This encodes CASSLEGQDTQYF. Supplemented by reference TRBV13 and TRBJ2-3, the full variable domain reads AAGVIQSPRHLIKEKRETATLKCYPIPRHDTVYWYQQGPGQDPQFLISFYEKMQSDKGSIPDRFSAQQFSDYHSELNMSSLELGDSALYFCASSLEGQDTQYFGPGTRLTVL.

The chain has TRBV14 and TRBJ2-5, with a tentative D call TRBD1 (5 bases). The CDR3 spans 16 residues. The V gene lost 1 base and the J gene lost 2 bases, with 14 bases spanning the gap. In germline, CDR1 is SGHDN, CDR2 FVKESK. As DNA, the CDR3 is TGTGCCAGCAGCCAAGCTCGGTGGGCAGGGCAAGAGACCCAGTACTTC. Encoded protein: CASSQARWAGQETQYF.

The chain uses TRBV27 and TRBJ1-6; the match to TRBD1 covers 7 bases. Germline V gene lookup returns CDR1 MNHEY and CDR2 SMNVEV (reference sequence). CDR3 length: 15 residues. V lost 4 bases, J lost 5 bases, and 5 bases stayed unmatched. The CDR3 is CASSWGTANNSPLHF. The CDR3 region has the DNA TGTGCCAGCAGTTGGGGGACAGCAAATAATTCACCCCTCCACTTT.

This chain connects TRBV5-1 to TRBJ2-1, with D perhaps TRBD2 (5 bases). Trimming shortened V by 4 bases and J by 3 bases, and 17 bases separated the two germline ends. The CDR3 covers 16 residues. The germline gives CDR1 SGHRS, CDR2 YFSETQ. CDR3 coding DNA: TGCGCCAGCAGCCCGGGAAACCATTTGGGCTACAATGAGCAGTTCTTC. Translation: CASSPGNHLGYNEQFF.

The chain links TRBV10-1 to TRBJ1-2; TRBD1 is a possible D gene (5 bases). Germline loops: CDR1 WNHNN, CDR2 SYGVQD (reference sequence). This CDR3 region has 12 residues. V was trimmed by 6 bases and J by 5 bases, leaving 10 bases between them. The CDR3 reads CASSADSYGYTF. The CDR3, as DNA: TGCGCCAGCAGCGCCGACAGTTATGGCTACACCTTC.

The chain couples TRBV7-8 to TRBJ2-7, with 7 nucleotides matching TRBD2. CDR1 and CDR2 from the germline V gene are SGHVS and FQNEAQ. The CDR3 extends over 15 amino acids. The trim removed 1 base at V and 4 bases at J, leaving 7 bases unmatched. The CDR3 reads CASSLGRLAVYEQYF. The CDR3 nucleotides read TGTGCCAGCAGCTTAGGCAGACTAGCAGTTTACGAGCAGTACTTC.

The chain couples TRBV29-1 to TRBJ2-3; 10 nucleotides match TRBD2. The CDR3 loop spans 14 amino acids. From germline, CDR1 is SQVTM and CDR2 ANQGSEA. Trimming at V came to 4 bases and at J to 3 bases, leaving 4 bases not matched to a gene. Written as DNA, the CDR3 is TGCAGCGTTGCGCCTAGCGGGAGAACAGATACGCAGTATTTT. Protein product: CSVAPSGRTDTQYF.

The chain combines TRBV19 with TRBJ1-2, with TRBD1 matching 10 bases. From germline, CDR1 is LNHDA and CDR2 SQIVND (reference sequence). The CDR3 totals 16 residues. V was clipped by 3 bases and J by 4 bases; unmatched bases: 8. The CDR3 coding sequence is TGTGCCAGTAGTATGGGACAGGGGTTTTACGGCTATGGCTACACCTTC. Translation: CASSMGQGFYGYGYTF.

The chain has TRBV7-2 and TRBJ1-1, with 7 bases matching TRBD1. The V gene's germline CDR1 is SGHTA and CDR2 FQGNSA. V gave up 5 bases and J gave up 5 bases; unmatched junction bases: 8. The CDR3 is 14 residues long. The chain's CDR3 is CASSPRADRTEAFF. The CDR3 nucleotides read TGTGCCAGCAGCCCAAGGGCGGACAGGACTGAAGCTTTCTTT.

This chain connects TRBV7-9 to TRBJ2-2, with D unclear. The CDR3 totals 15 residues. The V gene's germline CDR1 is SEHNR and CDR2 FQNEAQ (reference sequence). Trimming took 5 bases from V and 5 from J, leaving 15 bases between them. CDR3 coding DNA: TGTGCCAGCAGCCCAGATGGTAGGCGGACCGGGGAGCTGTTTTTT. Translated: CASSPDGRRTGELFF.

This clone was picked up one time. The V and J genes are TRBV7-8 and TRBJ2-7; a weak D match, TRBD2 (5 bases). CDR1 and CDR2 (germline): SGHVS, FQNEAQ. CDR3 length: 12 amino acids. With 3 bases removed from V and 5 bases from J, the gap between germline ends came to 8 bases. In DNA, the CDR3 is TGTGCCAGCAGCTTGGGGAGTCACGAGCAGTACTTC. Amino acid sequence: CASSLGSHEQYF. The whole variable domain, filled in from reference TRBV7-8 and TRBJ2-7, reads GAGVSQSPRYKVAKRGQDVALRCDPISGHVSLFWYQQALGQGPEFLTYFQNEAQLDKSGLPSDRFFAERPEGSVSTLKIQRTQQEDSAVYLCASSLGSHEQYFGPGTRLTVT.

The rearrangement joins TRBV6-5 to TRBJ2-7, with a weak D call TRBD1 (5 bases). The length of the CDR3 is 15 residues. Trimming took off 0 bases at V and 3 bases at J, with 12 bases between the two ends. Germline V lookup: CDR1 MNHEY, CDR2 SVGAGI. The CDR3 region has the DNA TGTGCCAGCAGTTACTCCTACAGGCACCTCTACGAGCAGTACTTC. Encoded protein: CASSYSYRHLYEQYF.

The chain employs TRBV10-1 and TRBJ2-1, with 7 bases identical to TRBD1. CDR1 and CDR2 from the germline V gene are WNHNN and SYGVQD (reference sequence). V was pared by 6 bases and J by 6 bases, with 5 bases of the junction left unmatched. The CDR3 runs to 13 residues. The CDR3 is CASSLGQTNEQFF. The CDR3 DNA sequence: TGCGCCAGCAGCCTGGGACAGACCAATGAGCAGTTCTTC.

V and J are TRBV29-1 and TRBJ2-1, with D unresolved. The CDR3 totals 13 residues. Germline CDR1 SQVTM, CDR2 ANQGSEA. Trimming took 4 bases from V and 0 from J, leaving 7 bases between them. The CDR3 spells CSVARSSYNEQFF. The CDR3 nucleotides read TGCAGCGTTGCGCGGAGCTCCTACAATGAGCAGTTCTTC.

The chain has TRBV2 and TRBJ2-2; maybe TRBD2 (5 bases). V gave up 1 base and J gave up 7 bases, with 7 bases separating them. Germline V CDR1 and CDR2: SNHLY, FYNNEI. There are 13 residues in the CDR3. The CDR3 loop reads CASSEVRDGELFF. In DNA form, the CDR3 reads TGTGCCAGCAGTGAAGTGAGGGACGGGGAGCTGTTTTTT. The whole variable domain, remainder taken from reference TRBV2 and TRBJ2-2, is EPEVTQTPSHQVTQMGQEVILRCVPISNHLYFYWYRQILGQKVEFLVSFYNNEISEKSEIFDDQFSVERPDGSNFTLKIRSTKLEDSAMYFCASSEVRDGELFFGEGSRLTVL.

The CDR3 sequence: CASSQFSGRPYEQYF. The DNA of the CDR3 is TGTGCCAGCAGCCAATTTAGCGGGAGACCCTACGAGCAGTACTTC. The genes are TRBV3-1 (or the pseudogene TRBV3-2) and TRBJ2-7; 9 bases line up with TRBD2. Germline V lookup: CDR1 LGHDT, CDR2 YNNKEL (reference sequence). Trimming at V came to 2 bases and at J to 2 bases, leaving 4 bases not matched to a gene. This CDR3 has 15 residues.

This rearrangement joins TRBV7-3 to TRBJ2-2; D may be TRBD1 (5 bases). The CDR3 has 15 amino acids. Germline V gene sequence: CDR1 SGHTA, CDR2 FQGTGA. Trimming removed 3 bases at V and 5 bases at J, with 13 bases between. The CDR3 here is CASSFSGFGTGELFF. DNA of the CDR3: TGTGCCAGCAGCTTCTCAGGGTTTGGTACCGGGGAGCTGTTTTTT.

By proportion, this clone is medium-sized (0.01 to 0.1%). This rearrangement joins TRBV19 to TRBJ2-6, with D unclear. The CDR3 has 12 amino acids. Per the germline V gene, CDR1 is LNHDA and CDR2 is SQIVND (reference sequence). V lost 8 bases, J lost 2 bases, and 4 bases lay in between. CDR3 nucleotide sequence: TGTGCCAGTGGCCCTGGGGCCAACGTCCTGACTTTC. It codes for CASGPGANVLTF.

V and J are TRBV28 and TRBJ1-5; no clear D. The CDR3 totals 14 residues. Germline CDR1 MDHEN, CDR2 SYDVKM. With 8 bases removed from V and 2 bases from J, the gap between germline ends came to 13 bases. The CDR3 sequence is CASGHPLGNQPQHF. DNA for the CDR3: TGTGCCAGCGGTCATCCACTTGGCAATCAGCCCCAGCATTTT.

For this clone: This same CDR3 is encoded by further DNA sequences in the sample. V usage is TRBV10-1 and J usage is TRBJ2-1; D call uncertain. Between the trimmed V and J ends, which lost 0 bases and 6 bases, there was a span of 6 bases. The CDR3 extends over 13 amino acids. Germline V gene data show CDR1 as WNHNN and CDR2 as SYGVQD (reference sequence). CDR3 in amino acids: CASSESGGNEQFF. CDR3 bases: TGCGCCAGCAGTGAGTCCGGCGGCAATGAGCAGTTCTTC.

This clone was counted between two and nine times. V and J are TRBV5-6 and TRBJ1-2, with D possibly TRBD1 on 5 matching bases. The germline CDR1 and CDR2 sequences are SGHDT and YYEEEE. The CDR3 is made up of 13 amino acids. The germline V and J ends were trimmed by 3 bases and 5 bases, with 11 bases remaining between them. The CDR3 sequence is CASSSGLSYGYTF. Written as DNA, the CDR3 is TGTGCCAGCAGCTCGGGACTCTCTTATGGCTACACCTTC.

The chain employs TRBV3-1 (or the pseudogene TRBV3-2) and TRBJ1-4; TRBD1 matches 10 bases. The CDR3 is made up of 14 amino acids. Losses at the gene ends were 6 bases for V and 6 bases for J; bases not matched to a gene: 4. CDR1 and CDR2 (germline): LGHDT, YNNKEL (reference sequence). CDR3 protein: CASSSGTGDEKLFF. The CDR3 nucleotides are TGTGCCAGCAGTTCCGGGACAGGGGATGAAAAACTGTTTTTT.

The chain has TRBV2 and TRBJ1-3, with TRBD1 as a possible D gene (5 bases). Trimming shortened V by 5 bases and J by 4 bases, and 12 bases separated the two germline ends. CDR1 and CDR2 from the germline V gene are SNHLY and FYNNEI. The CDR3 runs to 14 residues. CDR3 residues: CASSLTVGGNTIYF. The CDR3 DNA follows: TGTGCCAGCAGTTTGACAGTGGGAGGAAACACCATATATTTT.

Turning to this clone: The sample holds other DNA sequences that translate to the same CDR3. The V and J genes are TRBV19 and TRBJ2-1, with a weak D call TRBD1 (6 bases). CDR3 size: 15 residues. Germline values: CDR1 LNHDA, CDR2 SQIVND (reference sequence). V dropped 5 bases and J dropped 2 bases, with 13 bases sitting between them. CDR3 sequence reads: CASSFGQGPYNEQFF. The CDR3 coding sequence is TGTGCCAGTAGTTTCGGGCAGGGGCCCTACAATGAGCAGTTCTTC.

V and J are TRBV11-2 and TRBJ2-2; 10 positions match TRBD2. Germline trimming cut 3 bases from V and 8 bases from J; bases unmatched to any gene: 9. Germline V gene lookup returns CDR1 SGHAT and CDR2 FQNNGV. There are 16 residues in the CDR3. The CDR3 spells CASSFAVAGGGGELFF. The CDR3 bases are TGTGCCAGCAGCTTCGCCGTAGCGGGAGGAGGAGGGGAGCTGTTTTTT.

V is TRBV7-9 and J is TRBJ2-3, with unresolved D. Per the germline V gene, CDR1 is SEHNR and CDR2 is FQNEAQ (reference sequence). V shed 5 bases and J shed 6 bases, with 12 bases lying between them. The CDR3 has 13 residues. CDR3 sequence: CASSLGTVDTQYF. The CDR3 coding sequence is TGTGCCAGCAGCCTAGGTACTGTGGATACGCAGTATTTT.

V usage is TRBV7-9 and J usage is TRBJ2-6, with D perhaps TRBD1 (6 bases). Trimming removed 5 bases from V and 6 bases from J, with 20 bases in between. Per the germline V gene, CDR1 is SEHNR and CDR2 is FQNEAQ (reference sequence). CDR3 length equals 17 residues. CDR3 in DNA: TGTGCCAGCAGCCCACCCATACAGGGTACCCTGGCCAACGTCCTGACTTTC. The encoded protein is CASSPPIQGTLANVLTF.

The gene calls are TRBV30 and TRBJ1-1; weak D call: TRBD1 (6 bases). V lost 0 bases, J lost 4 bases, and 24 bases lay in between. Germline V gene lookup returns CDR1 GTSNPN and CDR2 SVGIG (reference sequence). The CDR3 consists of 18 residues. CDR3 protein: CAWSVKQGLALLGTEAFF. The CDR3 coding sequence is TGTGCCTGGAGTGTAAAGCAGGGGCTTGCTCTTTTGGGCACTGAAGCTTTCTTT. The full variable domain, completed using reference TRBV30 and TRBJ1-1, is SQTIHQWPATLVQPVGSPLSLECTVEGTSNPNLYWYRQAAGRGLQLLFYSVGIGQISSEVPQNLSASRPQDRQFILSSKKLLLSDSGFYLCAWSVKQGLALLGTEAFFGQGTRLTVV.